This T cell receptor beta chain is drawn from a study of read filtering for tumor transcriptome and immune sequencing. General study results and limits: Compared with RNA-seq, IR-seq gave much higher clonotype depth and reliability.

Molecular barcoded adaptors covering alpha/delta and beta/gamma chains were used on around 370 ng RNA. TCRdb reprocessed the reads with MiXCR, giving one entry per CDR3 protein. The sample lists fewer than 45,000 distinct CDR3 sequences; around 15% were seen once. To note about this clonotype: Its antigen is currently unknown. A read error may produce the germline difference seen at one junction end.

The sequence was collected from a donor at least 40 years old with multiple myeloma. The specimen was a population of CD138-negative cells sorted from bone marrow.

As DNA, the CDR3 is TGTGCCAGCAGCCTCCGGACTGGTCCTTACAATGATCAGTTCTTT. It yields the protein CASSLRTGPYNDQFF. The chain carries TRBV9 and TRBJ2-1; D might be TRBD2 (5 bases). CDR3 size: 15 residues. Looked up from germline, CDR1 is SGDLS and CDR2 is YYNGEE. The variable domain in full, completed from reference TRBV9 and TRBJ2-1, reads DSGVTQTPKHLITATGQRVTLRCSPRSGDLSVYWYQQSLDQGLQFLIQYYNGEERAKGNILERFSAQQFPDLHSELNLSSLELGDSALYFCASSLRTGPYNDQFFGPGTRLTVL.